Listed below are T cell receptor beta chains from one sample, sequenced in a study of shared clonotypes between healthy human individuals. TCRdb keeps only in-frame clones here, not all; method: immunoSEQ multiplex PCR. Among over a million clones listed, approximately 98.5% were seen once. Sequenced: naive CD4+ T cells sorted from blood. The receptors derive from a man younger than 40 in good health. The CDR3 runs from the conserved cysteine through the conserved F or W. Only part of the rows carry a size: once, few, many, or a class if the clone is expanded.

TRBJ1-3 | - | TRBV2 | CASLIGSGNTIYF
TRBJ2-2 | once | TRBV5-1 | CASSPPRQGTGELFF
TRBJ2-1 | - | TRBV4-3 | CASSPWGLAGMNEQFF
TRBJ2-1 | - | TRBV7-2 | CASNRDQDEQFF
TRBJ1-2 | once | TRBV28 | CASSRPATGGASGYTF
TRBJ1-1 | - | TRBV18 | CASSPRGEVPEAFF
TRBJ1-1 | once | TRBV5-4 | CASSLEQGAGAFF
TRBJ2-1 | once | TRBV28 | CASSFRLAGEVEQFF
TRBJ2-3 | - | TRBV5-6 | CASSPPGITDTQYF
TRBJ2-7 | - | TRBV5-1 | CASSLMGSEQYF
TRBJ2-7 | - | TRBV7-9 | CASSSPRTSGPYEQYF
TRBJ2-2 | - | TRBV4-1 | CASSQERLAGDAGELFF
TRBJ2-3 | - | TRBV5-1 | CASSHRTGEDYTRQYF
TRBJ2-5 | - | TRBV7-7 | CASSLAESAQETQYF
TRBJ2-6 | - | TRBV9 | CASSPRLGTSGVLTF
TRBJ1-1 | - | TRBV14 | CASSQDRATEAFF
TRBJ1-5 | few | TRBV5-5 | CASSRVLEQPQHF
TRBJ2-3 | - | TRBV28 | CASSLNPGLAGTDTQYF
TRBJ2-7 | - | TRBV18 | CASSPFEGTYEQYF
TRBJ1-2 | once | TRBV7-9 | CASSTEDRPWAGYTF
TRBJ2-7 | - | TRBV13 | CASSSWTGGSYEQYF
TRBJ2-3 | - | TRBV7-9 | CASSWGLAGGPNTDTQYF
TRBJ2-5 | - | TRBV7-6 | CASSSETGTHITETQYF
TRBJ2-3 | - | TRBV18 | CASSRELDTQYF
TRBJ2-3 | - | TRBV5-1 | CASSGSGSRDTQYF
TRBJ2-7 | - | TRBV5-1 | CASSLTASSYEQYF
TRBJ2-2 | - | TRBV9 | CASSVSGELFF
TRBJ2-7 | - | TRBV11-2 | CASSLGLSGRIYEQYF
TRBJ1-4 | - | TRBV15 | CATAGGQGRATNEKLFF
TRBJ1-1 | - | TRBV14 | CASSQGVREGWVTEAFF
TRBJ1-5 | - | TRBV28 | CASSLSLSGQPQHF
TRBJ1-4 | - | TRBV7-9 | CASSPAGSEKLFF
TRBJ2-7 | - | TRBV5-1 | CASSPQVDEQYF
TRBJ2-7 | - | TRBV7-2 | CASSLVASGSYEQYF
TRBJ2-2 | - | TRBV10-3 | CATLLGGLGTGELFF
TRBJ1-2 | - | TRBV9 | CASNSPGFYGYTF
TRBJ1-5 | - | TRBV6-1 | CASRHRAANQPQHF
TRBJ1-2 | - | TRBV27 | CASSFSGRTNYGYTF
TRBJ2-1 | - | TRBV5-4 | CASSLWERESEQFF